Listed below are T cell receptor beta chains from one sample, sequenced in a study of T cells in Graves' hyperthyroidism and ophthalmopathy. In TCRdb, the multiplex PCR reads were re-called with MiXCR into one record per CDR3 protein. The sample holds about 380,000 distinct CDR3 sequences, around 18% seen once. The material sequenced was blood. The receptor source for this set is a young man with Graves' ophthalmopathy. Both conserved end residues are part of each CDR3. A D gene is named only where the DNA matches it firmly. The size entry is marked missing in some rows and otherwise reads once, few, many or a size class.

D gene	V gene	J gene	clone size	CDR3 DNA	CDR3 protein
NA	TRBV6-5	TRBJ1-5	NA	TGTGCCAGCAGTTACTCGGCGTCAGGGCTGGGAAATCAGCCCCAGCATTTT	CASSYSASGLGNQPQHF
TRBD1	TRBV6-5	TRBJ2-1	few	TGTGCCAGCAGTTACCGGGACAGCTCCAATGAGCAGTTCTTC	CASSYRDSSNEQFF
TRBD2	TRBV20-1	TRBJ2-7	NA	TGCAGTGCTATACTAGCGGGAGGGCCAGGCGAGCAGTACTTC	CSAILAGGPGEQYF
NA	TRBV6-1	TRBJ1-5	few	TGTGCCAGCAGGCTGGACGGAAATCAGCCCCAGCATTTT	CASRLDGNQPQHF
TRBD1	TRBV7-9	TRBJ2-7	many	TGTGCCAGCAGCTCAAGTCACAGGGGTAGACCCCACGAGCAGTACTTC	CASSSSHRGRPHEQYF
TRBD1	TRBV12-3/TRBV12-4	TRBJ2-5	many	TGTGCCAGCAGCATTGACAGGGGAGAGACCCAGTACTTC	CASSIDRGETQYF
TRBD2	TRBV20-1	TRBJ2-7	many	TGCAGTGCTCTCCGGGGCGGGGGAACCTACGAGCAGTACTTC	CSALRGGGTYEQYF
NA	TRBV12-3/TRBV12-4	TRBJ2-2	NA	TGTGCCAGCAGCAAAGGGGTTCGGGGGCATAACGGGGAGCTGTTTTTT	CASSKGVRGHNGELFF
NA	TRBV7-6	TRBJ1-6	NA	TGTGCCAGCAGCGTAAAACCAGGGATCGGCGGATCACCCCTCCACTTT	CASSVKPGIGGSPLHF
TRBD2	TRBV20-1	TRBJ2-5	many	TGCAGTGCTAGTCCTGGACTAGCCGGGCAGACCCAGTACTTC	CSASPGLAGQTQYF
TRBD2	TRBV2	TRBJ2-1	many	TGTGCCAGCAAAACCGGGACTAGCTCCTACAATGAGCAGTTCTTC	CASKTGTSSYNEQFF
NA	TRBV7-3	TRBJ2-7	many	TGTGCCAGCAGTCACCCTAAGTGGTACGAGCAGTACTTC	CASSHPKWYEQYF
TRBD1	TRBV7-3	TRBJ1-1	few	TGTGCCAGCAGCAACAGACAGGGGTTTCACACTGAAGCTTTCTTT	CASSNRQGFHTEAFF
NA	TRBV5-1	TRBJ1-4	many	TGCGCCAGCAGCCCCCTGGCGGGCCTTGCAACTAATGAAAAACTGTTTTTT	CASSPLAGLATNEKLFF
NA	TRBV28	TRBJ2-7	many	TGTGCCAGCAGTTTCGGGGGGCGCCCCTACGAGCAGTACTTC	CASSFGGRPYEQYF
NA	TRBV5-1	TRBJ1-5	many	TGCGCCAGCAGCCCAACAACAGGTGGGGATCAGCCCCAGCATTTT	CASSPTTGGDQPQHF
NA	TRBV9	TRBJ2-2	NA	TGTGCCAGCAGCGAGGGCGGCCCCCGGGAGCTGTTTTTT	CASSEGGPRELFF
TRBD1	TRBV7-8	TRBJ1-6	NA	TGTGCCAGCAGCCGGCATCGGGACAGGGGAAATTCACCCCTCCACTTT	CASSRHRDRGNSPLHF
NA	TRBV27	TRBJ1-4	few	TGTGCCAGCAGGGTGGCGCCTGGTAATGAAAAACTGTTTTTT	CASRVAPGNEKLFF
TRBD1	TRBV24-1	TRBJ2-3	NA	TGTGCCACCGGTGATAGCGACAGGGCCGATACGCAGTATTTT	CATGDSDRADTQYF
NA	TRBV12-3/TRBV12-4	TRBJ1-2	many	TGTGCCAGCAGTTTAAGATGGCCCCCCTATGGCTACACCTTC	CASSLRWPPYGYTF
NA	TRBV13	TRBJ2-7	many	TGTGCCAGCACGTTATGGGGACGCAGAGACGAGCAGTACTTC	CASTLWGRRDEQYF
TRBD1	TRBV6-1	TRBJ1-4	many	TGTGCCAGCAGTGAAGCGACAGGGGACGGAAGTGAAAAACTGTTTTTT	CASSEATGDGSEKLFF
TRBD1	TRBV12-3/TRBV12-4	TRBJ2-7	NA	TGTGCCAGCAGTCGAACCCAGGGGGCGCTTTCCTACGAGCAGTACTTC	CASSRTQGALSYEQYF
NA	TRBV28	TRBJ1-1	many	TGTGCCAGCAGGCCCGTAAGCACTGAAGCTTTCTTT	CASRPVSTEAFF
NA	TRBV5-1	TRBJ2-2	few	TGCGCCAGCAGCACAGATGGGGGGAACACCGGGGAGCTGTTTTTT	CASSTDGGNTGELFF
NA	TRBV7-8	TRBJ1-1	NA	TGTGCCAGCAGCTTAATCGGACGGGTCGGGACTGAAGCTTTCTTT	CASSLIGRVGTEAFF
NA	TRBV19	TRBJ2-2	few	TGTGCCAGTAGTATAGCACTGGCCGGGGAGCTGTTTTTT	CASSIALAGELFF
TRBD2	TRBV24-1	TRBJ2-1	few	TGTGCCACCAGTGATTTTCTAGCGGGGAAGAGCTCCTACAATGAGCAGTTCTTC	CATSDFLAGKSSYNEQFF
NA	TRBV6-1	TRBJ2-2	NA	TGTGCCAGCAAACAGGTGATGACCGGGGAGCTGTTTTTT	CASKQVMTGELFF
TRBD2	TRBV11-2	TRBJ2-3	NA	TGTGCCAGCAGCTTAAGTAGCGGGACCACAGATACGCAGTATTTT	CASSLSSGTTDTQYF
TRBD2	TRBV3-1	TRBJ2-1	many	TGTGCCAGCAGCCAAGATCTCCGGGGGGGGTACAATGAGCAGTTCTTC	CASSQDLRGGYNEQFF
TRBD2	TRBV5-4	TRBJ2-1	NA	TGTGCCAGCAGGTCACCCCTCCCGGCGGGGGAAAGTGAGCAGTTCTTC	CASRSPLPAGESEQFF
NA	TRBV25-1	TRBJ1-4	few	TGTGCCAGCAGTAACACTGACACGGCAACTAATGAAAAACTGTTTTTT	CASSNTDTATNEKLFF
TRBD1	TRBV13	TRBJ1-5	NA	TGTGCCAGCAGCGATAATGACAGGGGTGACAATCAGCCCCAGCATTTT	CASSDNDRGDNQPQHF
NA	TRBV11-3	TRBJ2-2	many	TGTGCCAGCAGCTTAGCGGGTTTGGGCACCGGGGAGCTGTTTTTT	CASSLAGLGTGELFF
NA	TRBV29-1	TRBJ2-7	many	TGCAGCGTCGAACAGGGCCGGGACGAGCAGTACTTC	CSVEQGRDEQYF
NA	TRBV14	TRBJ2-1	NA	TGTGCCAGCAGCCCCAACCCACGGGAATCCTACAATGAGCAGTTCTTC	CASSPNPRESYNEQFF
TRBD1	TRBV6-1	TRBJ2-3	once	TGTGCCAGCAACCCCCGGGACAGGGTAGCAGATACGCAGTATTTT	CASNPRDRVADTQYF
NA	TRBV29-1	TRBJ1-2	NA	TGCAGCTCCTGGGGCGGGGGCGTCGGCGGCTACACCTTC	CSSWGGGVGGYTF
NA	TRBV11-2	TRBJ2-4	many	TGTGCCAGCAGCTTAGTAGGAGGGGGCCGGAACATTCAGTACTTC	CASSLVGGGRNIQYF
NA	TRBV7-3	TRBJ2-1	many	TGTGCCAGCAGCTTCCAGCATACCTACAATGAGCAGTTCTTC	CASSFQHTYNEQFF
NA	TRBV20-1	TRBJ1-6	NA	TGCAGTGCTAGTGGAGGGGGACTGAGCTCCTATAATTCACCCCTCCACTTT	CSASGGGLSSYNSPLHF
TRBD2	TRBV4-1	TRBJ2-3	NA	TGCGCCAGCAGCCCGGACGGCGGGGGGGCCACCCATACGCAGTATTTT	CASSPDGGGATHTQYF
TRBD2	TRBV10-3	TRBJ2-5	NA	TGTGCCATCAAATACTCGGCTAGCGGGGGGAGGGAGACCCAGTACTTC	CAIKYSASGGRETQYF
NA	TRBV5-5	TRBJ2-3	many	TGTGCCAGCAGCTTGGTTAGGGAGATGGGCACAGATACGCAGTATTTT	CASSLVREMGTDTQYF
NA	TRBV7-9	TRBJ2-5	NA	TGTGCCAGCAGCAACACTTGGAGCGGACAAGAGACCCAGTACTTC	CASSNTWSGQETQYF
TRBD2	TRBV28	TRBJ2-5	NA	TGTGCCAGCAGTTCTCAACTAGCGGGCTCCCAAGAGACCCAGTACTTC	CASSSQLAGSQETQYF
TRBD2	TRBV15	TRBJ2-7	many	TGTGCCACCAGCTATGGACTAGCGGGGGGACCTTACTACGAGCAGTACTTC	CATSYGLAGGPYYEQYF